This T cell receptor (beta chain) was sequenced for a study of shared clonotypes between healthy human individuals. Profiled with immunoSEQ multiplex PCR; TCRdb holds only in-frame clones, not every one. The table lists 650,000 to 750,000 clones, 60% to 80% of them singletons. The ends lost 2 bases at V and 3 bases at J; junction bases unmatched: 0. Per germline, CDR1 MNHEY and CDR2 SVGAGI. This CDR3 region has 14 residues. Negatively enriched CD4+ T cells were divided by CD45RA into naive and memory. Sequencing was performed on memory CD4+ T cells sorted from blood. Subset reported: CD45RA-negative fraction. The chain joins TRBV6-5 to TRBJ2-7, with 11 bases that match TRBD1. The origin of this receptor is a woman younger than 45 in good health. CDR3 nucleotides: TGTGCCAGCAGTTACGGGACAGGGGGCTACGAGCAGTACTTC. This codes for CASSYGTGGYEQYF.